These 20 T cell receptor beta chains originate from one sample sequenced in a study of T cell repertoires in cytomegalovirus infection. For these TCRs, the target antigens are not known. TCRdb itself ran the reads through MiXCR, one entry per CDR3 protein. The data show 900,000 to 950,000 distinct CDR3 sequences, with around 30% seen just once and roughly an eighth held by the top ten. The sequencing used cultured CD8+ T cells from PBMCs, collected from culture after CMV antigen stimulation. The source of these receptors is a human donor in good health (CMV status not recorded). Some clones in this sample may be carry-over from other donors' samples.

This clonotype showed up many times. This chain connects TRBV11-2 to TRBJ1-2, with 9 bases lining up with TRBD1. The V and J ends lost 1 base and 4 bases, in that order; junction bases with no gene match: 7. Germline CDR1 reads SGHAT; CDR2 reads FQNNGV. The CDR3 has 16 residues. The CDR3 loop reads CASSLVTGGAVYGYTF. The CDR3 bases are TGTGCCAGCAGCTTAGTTACAGGGGGCGCAGTCTATGGCTACACCTTC. The whole variable domain, remainder taken from reference TRBV11-2 and TRBJ1-2, is EAGVAQSPRYKIIEKRQSVAFWCNPISGHATLYWYQQILGQGPKLLIQFQNNGVVDDSQLPKDRFSAERLKGVDSTLKIQPAKLEDSAVYLCASSLVTGGAVYGYTFGSGTRLTVV.

The chain combines TRBV19 with TRBJ1-1; D perhaps matches TRBD1 (5 bases). Germline CDR1 and CDR2: LNHDA and SQIVND (reference sequence). This CDR3 is built from 13 residues. V was shortened by 7 bases and J by 7 bases, with 16 bases between the two germline ends. CDR3 in amino acids: CASTLTGLREAFF. DNA of the CDR3: TGTGCCAGTACCCTCACAGGTCTTCGTGAAGCTTTCTTT.

The rearrangement joins TRBV7-2 to TRBJ2-7; D unresolved. The germline CDR1 and CDR2 sequences are SGHTA and FQGNSA. This CDR3 has 14 residues. CDR3 sequence (DNA): TGTGCCAGCAGCTTCTCGGGCGGCGAGTACGAGCAGCACGTC. It specifies CASSFSGGEYEQHV.

In its sample, this clonotype was seen a few times. The chain carries TRBV6-5 and TRBJ1-2; D is ambiguous. Trimming shortened V by 0 bases and J by 5 bases, and 10 bases separated the two germline ends. Germline V lookup: CDR1 MNHEY, CDR2 SVGAGI. The CDR3 has 14 residues. The CDR3 protein is CASSYSLSGYGYTF. The CDR3 DNA reads TGTGCCAGCAGTTACTCCCTCTCGGGTTATGGCTACACCTTC.

This clonotype has at least ten counts. V gene TRBV7-2 combines with J gene TRBJ2-3; 7 bases agree with TRBD1. V shed 0 bases, J shed 2 bases, and the junction held 5 bases outside the gene matches. This CDR3 comprises 16 residues. Germline V gene lookup returns CDR1 SGHTA and CDR2 FQGNSA. CDR3 amino acids: CASSLAGDSYTDTQYF. In DNA form, the CDR3 reads TGTGCCAGCAGCTTAGCGGGGGACAGTTACACAGATACGCAGTATTTT. Full variable domain (missing parts from reference TRBV7-2 and TRBJ2-3): GAGVSQSPSNKVTEKGKDVELRCDPISGHTALYWYRQSLGQGLEFLIYFQGNSAPDKSGLPSDRFSAERTGGSVSTLTIQRTQQEDSAVYLCASSLAGDSYTDTQYFGPGTRLTVL.

The chain links TRBV13 to TRBJ2-3; D call uncertain. The CDR3 runs 16 residues. CDR1 and CDR2 (germline): PRHDT, FYEKMQ (reference sequence). Deletions cut 1 base from V and 2 bases from J, with 13 bases between. CDR3 sequence (DNA): TGTGCCAGCAGCTTAGTAGGCTTACGAGACACAGATACGCAGTATTTT. Translation: CASSLVGLRDTDTQYF.

This chain links TRBV7-9 with TRBJ2-7; D unresolved. Between the trimmed V and J ends, which lost 6 bases and 3 bases, there was a span of 15 bases. There are 14 residues in the CDR3. CDR1 SEHNR and CDR2 FQNEAQ come from the germline V gene (reference sequence). CDR3 DNA sequence: TGTGCCAGCAGTCGAGCCCCGGCAGTCTACGAGCAGTACTTC. It translates to CASSRAPAVYEQYF.

There are a few counts of this clonotype. The V and J genes are TRBV6-2 or TRBV6-3 and TRBJ1-2, with no clear D. Germline CDR1 MNHEY, CDR2 SVGEGT. There are 13 residues in the CDR3. The V end lost 5 bases, the J end lost 4 bases, and 11 bases lay between the germline ends. The CDR3 reads CASSPLRGYGYTF. The CDR3 DNA is TGTGCCAGCAGTCCCCTCCGCGGCTATGGCTACACCTTC.

This clonotype turned up a few times. V gene TRBV5-4 combines with J gene TRBJ2-3; TRBD1 is a possible D gene (5 bases). V lost 5 bases to trimming and J lost 3 bases, with 10 bases between them. The CDR3 sequence is 13 residues long. Germline V lookup: CDR1 SGHNT, CDR2 YYREEE (reference sequence). CDR3: CASSYWTTDTQYF. In DNA form, the CDR3 reads TGTGCCAGCAGTTATTGGACAACAGATACGCAGTATTTT.

This clonotype occurred a few times. This chain joins TRBV15 and TRBJ2-1; TRBD1 might be the D (6 bases). Germline V lookup: CDR1 LNHNV, CDR2 YYDKDF (reference sequence). V was trimmed by 0 bases and J by 7 bases, leaving 7 bases between them. The CDR3 has 13 residues. The CDR3 DNA reads as TGTGCCACCAGCAGAGATACAGGGAATGAGCAGTTCTTC. This translates into CATSRDTGNEQFF.

This clonotype was picked up a small number of times. The rearrangement joins TRBV7-6 to TRBJ2-7; 10 bases are a match to TRBD2. V was pared by 0 bases and J by 5 bases, with 7 bases of the junction left unmatched. CDR3 size: 16 residues. Looked up from germline, CDR1 is SGHVS and CDR2 is FNYEAQ. CDR3 residues: CASSLAAGGPFDEQYV. CDR3 nucleotide sequence: TGTGCCAGCAGCTTAGCAGCGGGGGGGCCGTTTGACGAGCAGTACGTC.

The CDR3 loop reads CASGLKAFF. CDR3 coding DNA: TGTGCTAGTGGTTTGAAAGCTTTCTTT. The chain employs TRBV12-5 and TRBJ1-1; D remains unclear. CDR1 and CDR2 from the germline V gene are LGHNT and FRNRAP. The CDR3 covers 9 residues. V lost 2 bases and J 9 bases, leaving 1 base between the germline ends.

This clonotype came up many times. The chain employs TRBV7-2 and TRBJ2-3; 7 bases match TRBD2. The ends lost 0 bases at V and 2 bases at J; junction bases unmatched: 5. Germline V gene lookup returns CDR1 SGHTA and CDR2 FQGNSA. This CDR3 has 16 residues. The CDR3 loop reads CASSLAAGQPTDTQYF. The CDR3 DNA follows: TGTGCCAGCAGCTTAGCAGCGGGGCAGCCCACAGATACGCAGTATTTT.

The rearrangement uses TRBV10-3 and TRBJ2-1, with 11 bases aligning to TRBD2. CDR3 length: 16 amino acids. Trimming at V came to 4 bases and at J to 8 bases, leaving 10 bases not matched to a gene. In germline, CDR1 is ENHRY, CDR2 SYGVKD. The DNA of the CDR3 is TGTGCCATCAGTGGGAAACTAGCGGGGGTCGGCGATGAGCAGTTCTTC. Translation: CAISGKLAGVGDEQFF.

This sequence joins TRBV20-1 and TRBJ2-2, with D perhaps assigned TRBD1 or TRBD2 (5 bases each). This CDR3 is built from 14 residues. Germline-derived CDR1 and CDR2 are DFQATT and SNEGSKA (reference sequence). V lost 3 bases, J lost 6 bases, and 14 bases lay in between. The CDR3 sequence: CSASEGPLPGELFF. In DNA, the CDR3 is TGCAGTGCTAGTGAGGGACCGCTCCCCGGGGAGCTGTTTTTT.

V usage is TRBV6-6 and J usage is TRBJ1-6, with a possible D match to TRBD1 (5 bases). Trimming shortened V by 3 bases and J by 1 base, and 13 bases separated the two germline ends. CDR1 is MNHNY, CDR2 SVGAGI, per germline (reference sequence). The CDR3 loop spans 17 amino acids. CDR3 sequence: CASSYLGGSSYNSPLHF. The CDR3, as DNA: TGTGCCAGCAGTTATTTGGGGGGTTCTTCCTATAATTCACCCCTCCACTTT.

This clonotype was counted many times. The CDR3 coding sequence is TGTGCCAGCATGGGGCCGCCCAACAATGAGCAGTTCTTC. Protein product: CASMGPPNNEQFF. The V call is TRBV7-2, the J call TRBJ2-1, with a tentative D call TRBD1 (5 bases). The germline V and J ends were trimmed by 7 bases and 5 bases, with 12 bases remaining between them. The germline V gene has CDR1 SGHTA and CDR2 FQGNSA. The CDR3 contains 13 residues.

The V call is TRBV10-3, the J call TRBJ2-5, with 7 bases matching TRBD1. V lost 6 bases, J lost 2 bases, and 6 bases stayed unmatched. The CDR3 is made up of 14 amino acids. Germline CDR1 reads ENHRY; CDR2 reads SYGVKD. This CDR3 reads CAIRRQGSQETQYF. The CDR3, as DNA: TGTGCCATCAGAAGACAGGGATCTCAAGAGACCCAGTACTTC.

This clonotype has more than one count but fewer than ten. The chain links TRBV27 to TRBJ1-6; no definite D call. Trimming left V 9 bases short and J 0 bases short, with 24 bases between. CDR3 size: 19 residues. CDR1 and CDR2 from the germline V gene are MNHEY and SMNVEV (reference sequence). The CDR3 DNA follows: TGTGCCAGACGGTGGGTCTCCTCTGGAGGCAGCTCCTATAATTCACCCCTCCACTTT. This codes for CARRWVSSGGSSYNSPLHF.

Concerning this clonotype itself: A read error is possible here, since a much larger clone lies one base away. J is TRBJ2-3 and V is TRBV6-5, with D tentatively TRBD1 (5 bases). The germline CDR1 and CDR2 sequences are MNHEY and SVGAGI. V was clipped by 2 bases and J by 2 bases, with 11 bases between them. The CDR3 covers 15 residues. The CDR3 loop is CASSYGAGYTDTQYF. CDR3 nucleotides: TGTGCCAGCAGTTACGGGGCAGGGTACACAGATACGCAGTATTTT.